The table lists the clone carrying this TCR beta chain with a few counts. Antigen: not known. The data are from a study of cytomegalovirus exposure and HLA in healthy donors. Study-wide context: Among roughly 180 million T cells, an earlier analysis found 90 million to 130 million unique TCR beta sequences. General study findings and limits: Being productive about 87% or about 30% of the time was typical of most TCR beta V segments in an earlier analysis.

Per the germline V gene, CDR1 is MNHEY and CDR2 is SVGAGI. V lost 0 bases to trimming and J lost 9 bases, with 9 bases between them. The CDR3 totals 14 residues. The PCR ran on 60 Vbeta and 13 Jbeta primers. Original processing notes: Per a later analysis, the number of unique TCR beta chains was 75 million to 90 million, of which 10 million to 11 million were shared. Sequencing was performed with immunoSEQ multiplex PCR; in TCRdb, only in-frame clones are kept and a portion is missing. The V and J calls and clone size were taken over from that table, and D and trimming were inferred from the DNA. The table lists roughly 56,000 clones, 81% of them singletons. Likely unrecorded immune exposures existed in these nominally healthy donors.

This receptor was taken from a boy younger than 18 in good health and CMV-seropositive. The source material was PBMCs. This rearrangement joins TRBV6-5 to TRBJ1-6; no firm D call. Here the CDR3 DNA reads TGTGCCAGCAGTTACTCGAACACGGGTTCACCCCTCCACTTT. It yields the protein CASSYSNTGSPLHF.